The clone carrying this T cell receptor (beta chain) was observed a handful of times. Germline lookup yields CDR1 SGHDT and CDR2 YYEEEE. This CDR3 region has 16 residues. Trimming removed 4 bases at V and 4 bases at J, with 17 bases between. The sample belongs to a study of blood T cell repertoires in COVID-19. Across the study: Spain, Italy and the United States supplied samples that represented acute and convalescent COVID-19. From T cells, B-cell-depleted T cells, or PBMCs came the material, which was cDNA or gDNA.

Authors' analysis steps: The authors estimated nucleated cell counts from reference gene primer amplification. TCRdb's copy holds only in-frame clones and misses some; the assay was immunoSEQ multiplex PCR. V, J and clone size are those of that table, while D and trimming were read from the DNA. The sample lists 150,000 to 200,000 clones, approximately 91% occurring once. Sequencing was carried out using peripheral blood. This chain uses TRBV5-6 with TRBJ1-4; a possible D gene is TRBD1 (6 bases). This receptor was obtained from a man aged 18 to 35 with acute or convalescent COVID-19. The CDR3 sequence is CASSIGQNIYNEKLFF. The CDR3 DNA reads TGTGCCAGCAGCATCGGACAGAACATATATAATGAAAAACTGTTTTTT.